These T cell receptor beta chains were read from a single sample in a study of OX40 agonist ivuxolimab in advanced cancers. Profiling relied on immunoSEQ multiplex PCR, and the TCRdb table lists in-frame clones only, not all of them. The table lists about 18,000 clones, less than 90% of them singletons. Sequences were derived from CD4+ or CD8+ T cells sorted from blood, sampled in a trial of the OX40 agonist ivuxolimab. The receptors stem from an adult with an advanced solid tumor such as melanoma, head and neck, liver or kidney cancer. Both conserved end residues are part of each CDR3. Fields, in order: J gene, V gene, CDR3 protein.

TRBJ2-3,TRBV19,CASSVTALAVGRDTDTQYF
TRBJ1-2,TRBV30,CAWSNRLDGYTF
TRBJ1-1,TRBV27,CASSIATVNTEAFF
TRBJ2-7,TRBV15,CATSTAVSEQYF
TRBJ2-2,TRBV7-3,CASSLAGANTGELFF
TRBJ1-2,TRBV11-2,CASSLGDYGYTF
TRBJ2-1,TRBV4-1,CASSQRRGGFNEQFF
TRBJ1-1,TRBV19,CASSIGGSEAFF
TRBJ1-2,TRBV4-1,CASSRGQSTYGYTF
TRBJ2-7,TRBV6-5,CASSPGTGSYEQYF
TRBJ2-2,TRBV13,CASSGGLAMNTGELFF
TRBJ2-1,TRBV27,CASSFRTSGTDEQFF
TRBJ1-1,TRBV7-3,CASSLTGGGAEAFF
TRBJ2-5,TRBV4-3,CASSQDKYGLAGGQETQYF
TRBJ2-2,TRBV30,CAWSDSSNTGELFF
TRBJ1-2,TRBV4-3,CASSQDFKGNGYTF
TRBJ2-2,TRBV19,CASSIPQGPGELFF
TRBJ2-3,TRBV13,CASSLGSAGRTDTQYF
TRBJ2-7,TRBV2,CASSDAGPYEQYF
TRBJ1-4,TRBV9,CASSVVYNATNEKLFF
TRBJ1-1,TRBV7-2,CASSLGGLGNTEAFF
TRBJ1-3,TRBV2,CASRGNTIYF
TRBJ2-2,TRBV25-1,CASSPSGGGTGELFF
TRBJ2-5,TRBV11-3,CASSLVRRGETQYF
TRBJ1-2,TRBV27,CASSPGTGGDGYTF
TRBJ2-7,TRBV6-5,CASSYRVGYEQYF
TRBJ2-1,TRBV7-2,CASSGLGGPDEQFF
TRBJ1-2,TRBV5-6,CASSPRAGPMGDTF
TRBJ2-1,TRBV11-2,CASSLGGSGSSEQFF
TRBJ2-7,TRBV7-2,CASSPSYEQYF
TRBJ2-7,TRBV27,CASSPGRVVEQYF
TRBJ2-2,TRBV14,CASSLRQGPTGELFF
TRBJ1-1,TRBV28,CASSITTGMNTEAFF
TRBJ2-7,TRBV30,CAWSVTVADEQYF
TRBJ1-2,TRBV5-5,CASSLWEGGGYTF
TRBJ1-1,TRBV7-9,CASSSPPRRTGNTEAFF
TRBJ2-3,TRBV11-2,CASSLAGRASDTQYF